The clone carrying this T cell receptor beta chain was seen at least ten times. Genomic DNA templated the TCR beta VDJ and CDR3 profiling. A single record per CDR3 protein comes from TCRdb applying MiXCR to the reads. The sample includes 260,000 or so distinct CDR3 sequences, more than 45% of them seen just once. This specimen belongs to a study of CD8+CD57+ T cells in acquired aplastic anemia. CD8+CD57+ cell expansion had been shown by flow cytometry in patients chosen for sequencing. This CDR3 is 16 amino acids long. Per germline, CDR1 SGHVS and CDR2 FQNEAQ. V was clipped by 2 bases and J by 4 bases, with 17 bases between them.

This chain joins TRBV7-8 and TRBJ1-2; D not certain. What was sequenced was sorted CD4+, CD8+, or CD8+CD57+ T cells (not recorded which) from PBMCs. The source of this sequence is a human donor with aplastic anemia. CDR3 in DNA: TGTGCCAGCAGCTTATTTGCCCGCGAGACAACCTATGGCTACACCTTC. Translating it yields CASSLFARETTYGYTF.